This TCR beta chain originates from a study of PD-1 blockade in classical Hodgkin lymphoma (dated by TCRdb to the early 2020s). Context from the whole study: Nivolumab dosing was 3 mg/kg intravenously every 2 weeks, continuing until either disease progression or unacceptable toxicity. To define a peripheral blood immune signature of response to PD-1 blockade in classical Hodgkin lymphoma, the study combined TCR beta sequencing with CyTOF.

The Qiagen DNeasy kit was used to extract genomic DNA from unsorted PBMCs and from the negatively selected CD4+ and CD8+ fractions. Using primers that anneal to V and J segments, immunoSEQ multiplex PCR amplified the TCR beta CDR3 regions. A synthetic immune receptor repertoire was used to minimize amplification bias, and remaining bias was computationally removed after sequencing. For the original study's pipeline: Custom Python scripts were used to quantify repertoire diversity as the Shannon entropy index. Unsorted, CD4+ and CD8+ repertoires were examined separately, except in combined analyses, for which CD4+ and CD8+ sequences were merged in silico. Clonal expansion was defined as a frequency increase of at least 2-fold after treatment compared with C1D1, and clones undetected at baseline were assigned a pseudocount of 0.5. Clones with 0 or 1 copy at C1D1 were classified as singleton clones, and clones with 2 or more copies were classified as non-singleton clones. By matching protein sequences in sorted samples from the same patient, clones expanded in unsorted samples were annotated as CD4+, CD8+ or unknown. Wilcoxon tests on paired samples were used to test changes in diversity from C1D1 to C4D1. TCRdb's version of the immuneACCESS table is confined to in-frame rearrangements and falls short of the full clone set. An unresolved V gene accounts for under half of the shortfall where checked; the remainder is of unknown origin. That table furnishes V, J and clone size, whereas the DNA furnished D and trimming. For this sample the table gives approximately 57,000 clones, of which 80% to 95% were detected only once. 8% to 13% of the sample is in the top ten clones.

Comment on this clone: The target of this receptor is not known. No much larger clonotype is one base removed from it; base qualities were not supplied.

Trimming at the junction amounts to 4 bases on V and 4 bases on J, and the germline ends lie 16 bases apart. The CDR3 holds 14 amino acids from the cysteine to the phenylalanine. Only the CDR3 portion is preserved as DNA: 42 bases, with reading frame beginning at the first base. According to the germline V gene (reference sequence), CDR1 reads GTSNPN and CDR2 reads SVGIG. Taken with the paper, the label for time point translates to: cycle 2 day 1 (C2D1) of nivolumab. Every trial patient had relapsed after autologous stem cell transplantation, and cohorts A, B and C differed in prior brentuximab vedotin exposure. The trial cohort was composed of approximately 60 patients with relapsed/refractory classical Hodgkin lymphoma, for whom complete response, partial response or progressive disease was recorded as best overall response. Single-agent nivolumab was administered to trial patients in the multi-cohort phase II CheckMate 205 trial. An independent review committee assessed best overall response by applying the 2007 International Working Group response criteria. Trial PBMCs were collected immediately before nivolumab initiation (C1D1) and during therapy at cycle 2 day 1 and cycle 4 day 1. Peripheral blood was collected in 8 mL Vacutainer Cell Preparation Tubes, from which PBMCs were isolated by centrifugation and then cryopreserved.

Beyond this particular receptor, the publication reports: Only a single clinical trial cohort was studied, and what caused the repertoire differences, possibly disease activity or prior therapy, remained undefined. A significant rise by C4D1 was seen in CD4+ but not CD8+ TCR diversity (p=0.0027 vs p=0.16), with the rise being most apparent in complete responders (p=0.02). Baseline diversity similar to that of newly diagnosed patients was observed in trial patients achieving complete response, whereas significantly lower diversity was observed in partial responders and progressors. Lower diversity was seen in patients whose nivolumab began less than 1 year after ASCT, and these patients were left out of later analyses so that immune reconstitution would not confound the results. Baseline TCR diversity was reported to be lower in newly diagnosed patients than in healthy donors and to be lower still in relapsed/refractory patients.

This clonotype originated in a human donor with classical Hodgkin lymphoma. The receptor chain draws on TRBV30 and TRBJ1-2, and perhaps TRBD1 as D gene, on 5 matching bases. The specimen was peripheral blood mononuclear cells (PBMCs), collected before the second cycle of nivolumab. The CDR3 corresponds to CAWTLPWGLYGYTF. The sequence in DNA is TGTGCCTGGACCCTACCATGGGGCCTCTATGGCTACACCTTC.